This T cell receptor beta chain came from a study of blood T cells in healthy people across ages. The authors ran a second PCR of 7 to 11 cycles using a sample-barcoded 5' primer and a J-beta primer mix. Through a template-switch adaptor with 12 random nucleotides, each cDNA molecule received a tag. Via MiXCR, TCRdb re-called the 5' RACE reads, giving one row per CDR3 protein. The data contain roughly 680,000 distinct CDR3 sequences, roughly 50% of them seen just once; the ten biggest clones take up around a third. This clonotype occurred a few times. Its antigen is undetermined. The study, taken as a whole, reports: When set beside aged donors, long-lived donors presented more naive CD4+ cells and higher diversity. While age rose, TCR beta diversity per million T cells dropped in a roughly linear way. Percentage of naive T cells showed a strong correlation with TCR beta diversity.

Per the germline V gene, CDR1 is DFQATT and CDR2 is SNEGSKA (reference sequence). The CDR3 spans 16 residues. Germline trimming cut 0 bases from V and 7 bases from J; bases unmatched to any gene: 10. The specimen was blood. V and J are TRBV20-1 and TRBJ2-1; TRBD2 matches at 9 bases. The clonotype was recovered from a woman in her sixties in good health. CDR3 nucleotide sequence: TGCAGTGCTAGAGACCGGGGCGGGAGGGCGAGAAATGAGCAGTTCTTC. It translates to CSARDRGGRARNEQFF.